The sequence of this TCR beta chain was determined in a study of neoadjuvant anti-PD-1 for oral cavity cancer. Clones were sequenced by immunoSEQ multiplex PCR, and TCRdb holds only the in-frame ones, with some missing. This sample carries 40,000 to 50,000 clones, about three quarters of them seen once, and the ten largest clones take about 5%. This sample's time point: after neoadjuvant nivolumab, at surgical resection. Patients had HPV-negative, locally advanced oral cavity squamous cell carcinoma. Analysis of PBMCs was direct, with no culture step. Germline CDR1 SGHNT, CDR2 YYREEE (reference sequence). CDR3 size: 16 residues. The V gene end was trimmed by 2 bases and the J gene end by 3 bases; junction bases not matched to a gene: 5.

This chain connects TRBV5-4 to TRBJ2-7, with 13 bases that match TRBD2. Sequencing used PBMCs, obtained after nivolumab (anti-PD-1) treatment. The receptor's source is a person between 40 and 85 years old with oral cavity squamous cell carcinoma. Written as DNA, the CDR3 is TGTGCCAGCAGCTTCTCTCGACTAGCGGGGGGCTACGAGCAGTACTTC. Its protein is CASSFSRLAGGYEQYF.